This is a list of T cell receptor beta chains from one sample in a study of cytomegalovirus exposure and HLA in healthy donors. The repertoire was sequenced with immunoSEQ multiplex PCR; TCRdb's copy has only in-frame clones and lacks some. The table has about 200,000 clones, about 81% seen once. The material sequenced was PBMCs. These receptors all stem from a woman aged 30 to 39 in good health and CMV-seronegative. Each CDR3 is given with its conserved first and last residue. The D gene is left open where the match is weak. The size of a clone is reported for some rows only, either as once, few or many, or as a class for expanded clones.

CDR3 protein: CASSQPSGGAKNEQFF; CDR3 DNA: TGCGCCAGCAGTCAGCCTAGCGGGGGGGCTAAGAATGAGCAGTTCTTC; clone size: .; D gene: TRBD2; J gene: TRBJ2-1; V gene: TRBV5-1
CDR3 protein: CASSLDITGAYPGGYTF; CDR3 DNA: TGTGCCAGCAGCTTAGATATAACAGGGGCCTATCCAGGCGGCTACACCTTC; clone size: .; D gene: TRBD1; J gene: TRBJ1-2; V gene: TRBV11-2
CDR3 protein: CASSLAAGGNSPLHF; CDR3 DNA: TGCGCCAGCAGCTTGGCCGCAGGGGGTAATTCACCCCTCCACTTT; clone size: .; D gene: TRBD1; J gene: TRBJ1-6; V gene: TRBV5-1
CDR3 protein: CASSVQQGANTGELFF; CDR3 DNA: TGCGCCAGCAGCGTACAACAGGGTGCGAACACCGGGGAGCTGTTTTTT; clone size: .; D gene: .; J gene: TRBJ2-2; V gene: TRBV5-1
CDR3 protein: CASSLNPGYNQPQHF; CDR3 DNA: TGCGCCAGCAGCCTTAACCCAGGGTACAATCAGCCCCAGCATTTT; clone size: .; D gene: .; J gene: TRBJ1-5; V gene: TRBV5-1
CDR3 protein: CASSVERQGGSSYNSPLHF; CDR3 DNA: TGTGCCAGCAGCGTAGAGAGACAGGGTGGGAGCTCCTATAATTCACCCCTCCACTTT; clone size: .; D gene: TRBD1; J gene: TRBJ1-6; V gene: TRBV9
CDR3 protein: CASSLALQGAYYGYTF; CDR3 DNA: TGTGCCAGCAGCTTAGCGCTCCAGGGGGCTTACTATGGCTACACCTTC; clone size: few; D gene: TRBD1; J gene: TRBJ1-2; V gene: TRBV7-2
CDR3 protein: CASSLGTGVTDTQYF; CDR3 DNA: TGTGCCAGCAGCTTAGGGACAGGGGTCACAGATACGCAGTATTTT; clone size: .; D gene: TRBD1; J gene: TRBJ2-3; V gene: TRBV7-7
CDR3 protein: CASSLYGQGSDTQYF; CDR3 DNA: TGTGCCAGCAGCTTGTACGGACAGGGTTCAGATACGCAGTATTTT; clone size: .; D gene: TRBD1; J gene: TRBJ2-3; V gene: TRBV5-6
CDR3 protein: CASSLSLADSYEQYF; CDR3 DNA: TGCGCCAGCAGCTTGAGTCTAGCGGACTCCTACGAGCAGTACTTC; clone size: .; D gene: TRBD2; J gene: TRBJ2-7; V gene: TRBV5-1
CDR3 protein: CASRLWDKRNYGYTF; CDR3 DNA: TGTGCCAGCAGGTTATGGGACAAGCGTAACTATGGCTACACCTTC; clone size: .; D gene: .; J gene: TRBJ1-2; V gene: TRBV28
CDR3 protein: CASSQEGTGGYEQFF; CDR3 DNA: TGTGCCAGCAGCCAAGAGGGGACAGGGGGTTATGAGCAGTTCTTC; clone size: once; D gene: TRBD1; J gene: TRBJ2-1; V gene: TRBV4-2
CDR3 protein: CASSGQGDEQFF; CDR3 DNA: TGTGCCAGCAGTGGACAGGGAGATGAGCAGTTCTTC; clone size: .; D gene: TRBD1; J gene: TRBJ2-1; V gene: TRBV6-1
CDR3 protein: CASSVAPQVGFYEQYF; CDR3 DNA: TGTGCCAGCAGCGTAGCTCCACAGGTTGGGTTCTACGAGCAGTACTTC; clone size: .; D gene: .; J gene: TRBJ2-7; V gene: TRBV9
CDR3 protein: CATRHGTGEPSEQYF; CDR3 DNA: TGTGCCACCAGACACGGCACAGGGGAGCCTTCCGAGCAGTACTTC; clone size: .; D gene: TRBD1; J gene: TRBJ2-7; V gene: TRBV15
CDR3 protein: CASRGLYEQYF; CDR3 DNA: TGTGCCAGCAGGGGGCTCTACGAGCAGTACTTC; clone size: .; D gene: .; J gene: TRBJ2-7; V gene: TRBV2
CDR3 protein: CASSWEGTDTQYF; CDR3 DNA: TGTGCCAGCAGCTGGGAGGGCACAGATACGCAGTATTTT; clone size: .; D gene: .; J gene: TRBJ2-3; V gene: TRBV5-6
CDR3 protein: CASSAAGGEQYF; CDR3 DNA: TGCGCCAGCAGTGCAGCGGGAGGCGAGCAGTACTTC; clone size: .; D gene: TRBD2; J gene: TRBJ2-7; V gene: TRBV10-1
CDR3 protein: CAWSARGHDEQYF; CDR3 DNA: TGTGCCTGGAGTGCGCGGGGTCACGACGAGCAGTACTTC; clone size: few; D gene: .; J gene: TRBJ2-7; V gene: TRBV30
CDR3 protein: CSVGTSGDSYEQYF; CDR3 DNA: TGCAGCGTTGGGACTAGCGGGGACTCCTACGAGCAGTACTTC; clone size: .; D gene: TRBD2; J gene: TRBJ2-7; V gene: TRBV29-1
CDR3 protein: CASSWTSGSNYEQYF; CDR3 DNA: TGCGCCAGCAGCTGGACTAGCGGGAGTAACTACGAGCAGTACTTC; clone size: once; D gene: TRBD2; J gene: TRBJ2-7; V gene: TRBV5-1
CDR3 protein: CAWSVDNQPQHF; CDR3 DNA: TGTGCCTGGAGCGTAGACAATCAGCCCCAGCATTTT; clone size: medium-sized; D gene: .; J gene: TRBJ1-5; V gene: TRBV30
CDR3 protein: CASSYDWVRSYNEQFF; CDR3 DNA: TGTGCCAGCAGTTACGACTGGGTTCGCTCCTACAATGAGCAGTTCTTC; clone size: once; D gene: .; J gene: TRBJ2-1; V gene: TRBV6-5
CDR3 protein: CASSISGNSYEQYF; CDR3 DNA: TGTGCCAGCAGTATTTCAGGGAACTCCTACGAGCAGTACTTC; clone size: .; D gene: .; J gene: TRBJ2-7; V gene: TRBV6-1
CDR3 protein: CASSVKASGDLEQYF; CDR3 DNA: TGTGCCAGCAGCGTAAAGGCTAGCGGGGATCTGGAGCAGTACTTC; clone size: .; D gene: TRBD2; J gene: TRBJ2-7; V gene: TRBV9
CDR3 protein: CASIKSSYNSPLHF; CDR3 DNA: TGCGCCAGCATCAAGAGCTCCTATAATTCACCCCTCCACTTT; clone size: .; D gene: .; J gene: TRBJ1-6; V gene: TRBV10-1
CDR3 protein: CASSLRAGQPQHF; CDR3 DNA: TGTGCCAGCAGCTTAAGGGCGGGTCAGCCCCAGCATTTT; clone size: .; D gene: .; J gene: TRBJ1-5; V gene: TRBV5-6
CDR3 protein: CATKSIGQTSSNQPQHF; CDR3 DNA: TGTGCCACCAAAAGTATAGGACAGACTAGCAGCAATCAGCCCCAGCATTTT; clone size: .; D gene: .; J gene: TRBJ1-5; V gene: TRBV15
CDR3 protein: CSVGTGAGETQYF; CDR3 DNA: TGCAGCGTTGGGACAGGGGCGGGAGAGACCCAGTACTTC; clone size: once; D gene: TRBD1; J gene: TRBJ2-5; V gene: TRBV29-1
CDR3 protein: CASSRRGTVNYGYTF; CDR3 DNA: TGTGCCAGTAGTCGCAGGGGGACCGTAAACTATGGCTACACCTTC; clone size: .; D gene: TRBD1; J gene: TRBJ1-2; V gene: TRBV19
CDR3 protein: CASSFLPGSKSEAFF; CDR3 DNA: TGTGCCAGCAGCTTTCTCCCTGGCAGTAAATCTGAAGCTTTCTTT; clone size: .; D gene: .; J gene: TRBJ1-1; V gene: TRBV11-1
CDR3 protein: CASSRQAGELFF; CDR3 DNA: TGTGCCAGCAGCAGGCAGGCCGGGGAGCTGTTTTTT; clone size: .; D gene: .; J gene: TRBJ2-2; V gene: TRBV27
CDR3 protein: CASSPDRAGTDTQYF; CDR3 DNA: TGCGCCAGCAGCCCGGACAGGGCCGGCACAGATACGCAGTATTTT; clone size: .; D gene: TRBD1; J gene: TRBJ2-3; V gene: TRBV5-1
CDR3 protein: CAWSVGQPQHF; CDR3 DNA: TGTGCCTGGAGTGTCGGTCAGCCCCAGCATTTT; clone size: few; D gene: .; J gene: TRBJ1-5; V gene: TRBV30
CDR3 protein: CAWSGSRAPKANYGYTF; CDR3 DNA: TGTGCCTGGAGTGGGTCGAGGGCCCCTAAGGCTAACTATGGCTACACCTTC; clone size: once; D gene: .; J gene: TRBJ1-2; V gene: TRBV30
CDR3 protein: CATSDFRDYSYNEQFF; CDR3 DNA: TGTGCCACCAGCGATTTCCGGGACTACTCCTACAATGAGCAGTTCTTC; clone size: .; D gene: TRBD2; J gene: TRBJ2-1; V gene: TRBV15
CDR3 protein: CAWSSGGINQPQHF; CDR3 DNA: TGTGCCTGGAGCAGCGGGGGGATAAATCAGCCCCAGCATTTT; clone size: few; D gene: .; J gene: TRBJ1-5; V gene: TRBV30
CDR3 protein: CASSPGGAGHYEQYF; CDR3 DNA: TGCGCCAGCAGCCCGGGCGGGGCGGGGCACTACGAGCAGTACTTC; clone size: once; D gene: .; J gene: TRBJ2-7; V gene: TRBV5-1
CDR3 protein: CASSSMLRGGYNEQFF; CDR3 DNA: TGCGCCAGCAGCTCCATGCTTAGGGGGGGATACAATGAGCAGTTCTTC; clone size: once; D gene: .; J gene: TRBJ2-1; V gene: TRBV5-1
CDR3 protein: CASSVVGGLAGGPRETQYF; CDR3 DNA: TGTGCCAGCAGTGTGGTGGGTGGATTAGCGGGAGGGCCGAGGGAGACCCAGTACTTC; clone size: .; D gene: TRBD2; J gene: TRBJ2-5; V gene: TRBV6-1
CDR3 protein: CASSGSRTGYTDTQYF; CDR3 DNA: TGCGCCAGCAGTGGTAGTAGGACAGGGTACACAGATACGCAGTATTTT; clone size: once; D gene: TRBD1; J gene: TRBJ2-3; V gene: TRBV10-1
CDR3 protein: CASSEVRERNQPQHF; CDR3 DNA: TGTGCCAGCAGTGAAGTAAGGGAGCGAAATCAGCCCCAGCATTTT; clone size: .; D gene: .; J gene: TRBJ1-5; V gene: TRBV6-1
CDR3 protein: CASSSGQWDTGELFF; CDR3 DNA: TGCGCCAGCAGCTCAGGACAGTGGGACACCGGGGAGCTGTTTTTT; clone size: few; D gene: .; J gene: TRBJ2-2; V gene: TRBV5-1
CDR3 protein: CASSPEFVRSSGNTIYF; CDR3 DNA: TGTGCCAGCAGCCCTGAGTTTGTGAGGAGCTCTGGAAACACCATATATTTT; clone size: .; D gene: .; J gene: TRBJ1-3; V gene: TRBV7-8
CDR3 protein: CAWSGGLAGTYEQYF; CDR3 DNA: TGTGCCTGGTCAGGCGGACTAGCGGGGACCTACGAGCAGTACTTC; clone size: .; D gene: TRBD2; J gene: TRBJ2-7; V gene: TRBV30
CDR3 protein: CASSFTSGATDTQYF; CDR3 DNA: TGTGCCAGCAGCTTTACTAGCGGGGCCACAGATACGCAGTATTTT; clone size: .; D gene: TRBD2; J gene: TRBJ2-3; V gene: TRBV5-6
CDR3 protein: CASSQDGQAYEQYF; CDR3 DNA: TGTGCCAGCAGCCAAGATGGGCAGGCCTACGAGCAGTACTTC; clone size: .; D gene: .; J gene: TRBJ2-7; V gene: TRBV4-2
CDR3 protein: CASSESAPGRGIYEQYF; CDR3 DNA: TGCGCCAGCAGTGAGTCGGCCCCGGGCCGCGGGATATACGAGCAGTACTTC; clone size: .; D gene: .; J gene: TRBJ2-7; V gene: TRBV10-1
CDR3 protein: CAQRRDRGTDTEAFF; CDR3 DNA: TGTGCCCAACGAAGGGACAGGGGTACGGACACTGAAGCTTTCTTT; clone size: .; D gene: TRBD1; J gene: TRBJ1-1; V gene: TRBV30
CDR3 protein: CASSERVGNTIYF; CDR3 DNA: TGTGCCAGCAGTGAAAGAGTAGGAAACACCATATATTTT; clone size: .; D gene: .; J gene: TRBJ1-3; V gene: TRBV6-1
CDR3 protein: CSVPGEGALTNEKLFF; CDR3 DNA: TGCAGCGTTCCGGGAGAGGGGGCGCTAACTAATGAAAAACTGTTTTTT; clone size: .; D gene: TRBD1; J gene: TRBJ1-4; V gene: TRBV29-1
CDR3 protein: CASSLAASLYEQYF; CDR3 DNA: TGTGCCAGCAGCCTAGCGGCCTCTCTCTACGAGCAGTACTTC; clone size: .; D gene: .; J gene: TRBJ2-7; V gene: TRBV21-1
CDR3 protein: CASSLNGGNGELFF; CDR3 DNA: TGTGCCAGCAGCTTAAATGGAGGGAACGGGGAGCTGTTTTTT; clone size: many; D gene: .; J gene: TRBJ2-2; V gene: TRBV7-3
CDR3 protein: CASSDALGVPSGNTIYF; CDR3 DNA: TGTGCCAGCAGTGATGCCCTAGGGGTCCCCTCTGGAAACACCATATATTTT; clone size: .; D gene: .; J gene: TRBJ1-3; V gene: TRBV25-1
CDR3 protein: CASTGQETDTQYF; CDR3 DNA: TGTGCCAGCACGGGACAGGAAACAGATACGCAGTATTTT; clone size: .; D gene: TRBD1; J gene: TRBJ2-3; V gene: TRBV7-3